The T cell receptor beta chain under discussion was sequenced for a study of cytomegalovirus exposure and HLA in healthy donors listed by TCRdb under 2017. Regarding the study in general: According to an earlier analysis of several hundred of the donors, 150 million to 200 million T cells yielded 117 million unique TCR beta sequences and about 280 Gb of sequence data. On average, around 200,000 unique TCR beta nucleotide sequences were sequenced per donor among a few hundred genotyped donors of the cohort, with 15% to 20% of those sequences being non-productive. HLA typing included class I and class II loci at four-digit resolution. Rather than using new phenotypic data, the later analysis identified candidate immune exposures from TCR beta sequences and from how often those sequences occurred across donors. An early release that covered roughly 600 HLA-typed donors contained approximately 300 gigabases of sequencing data and tens of millions of unique TCR sequences. The T cell repertoires of several hundred subjects were profiled by immunosequencing and related to cytomegalovirus serostatus. Typing coverage varied by locus: roughly 620-640 donors for A, B, C, DRB1 and DQB1; about 520 for DQA1; more than 600 for DPA1; some 470 for DPB1. In an earlier analysis of 587 of the donors, high-throughput TCR beta sequencing was used to judge whether each TCR beta V gene segment behaved as functional or pseudogenic. Besides the first cohort of roughly 660 subjects, a separate validation cohort made up of 120 different subjects was used. To study patterns of TCR occurrence, a later analysis re-analyzed previously published TCR beta repertoires from 666 donors and added high-resolution HLA genotyping. In a later genetic analysis, genome-wide SNP genotypes for 398 of the 666 donors were used, and that subset was treated as a discovery cohort. Donor age, sex, ethnicity and CMV serostatus were compiled together with the repertoire data. The study combined high-throughput TCR immunosequencing, statistical association of individual TCRs with disease status, and machine learning to predict cytomegalovirus infection status. Because of strong linkage in the cohort, 4 to 6 DR-DQ haplotypes were treated as single units for association and clustering. The study was designed to test whether signatures of past pathogen exposure could be identified by cataloging public T cell receptors. All discovery cohort repertoires had been generated using a single sequencing platform. Of the roughly 400 genotyped donors, 75% to 85% were placed in the genetic ancestry cluster associated with self-reported Caucasian donors. What the authors observed across the whole study: Cytomegalovirus status was reported to be diagnosed by the classifier with high specificity and sensitivity in both the original and validation cohorts. A further reported finding was that TCR beta sequences accurately predicted the HLA-A and HLA-B alleles for most subjects in the first cohort. While some public TCRs were present in many individuals, most TCR sequences turned up only very rarely across donors. A group of highly shared sequence variants was considered likely to be a technical artifact of the sequencing pipeline. According to a later analysis, most CMV-associated TCR beta chains appeared to be HLA-restricted, and the HLA associations seemed to be driven largely by CMV exposure. At a false discovery rate of 0.05, a later analysis linked some 18,000 TCR beta sequences to specific HLA alleles. A later analysis found that TCR association rates varied across HLA loci, with DRB1 alleles showing the most associated TCRs and HLA-C alleles the fewest. In an earlier analysis of around 600 of the donors, most TCR beta V segments were observed in productive rearrangements about 87% or about 30% of the time, broadly matching IMGT annotations. Roughly uniform sequencing depth across donors was assumed in presence/absence analyses, although this assumption may not hold. The study listed approximately 150 TCR beta chains as associated with cytomegalovirus. CMV serostatus was the only immune exposure information available for the cohort. Only TCR beta chains were sequenced in this cohort, and the absence of alpha or paired-chain data limited detectable features. A later genetic analysis reported fewer N-insertions in productive TCRs among donors in an Asian-associated ancestry cluster than the roughly 690-donor mean. Around 16 rarely observed V segments, including chromosome 9 orphons, were excluded from the earlier analysis of several hundred of the donors because counts were too low. In vitro tests confirmed that a few of the cytomegalovirus-associated TCR beta chains recognize cytomegalovirus antigens. In a later analysis, HLA-associated TCR beta chains were found to be more clonally expanded and to have lower generation probabilities than equally common non-associated chains. Correlated functional status among segregating V segments might be attributable to linkage disequilibrium, but an unknown experimental factor could not be ruled out. An association between a missense DCLRE1C variant and V-gene and J-gene trimming of TCR beta chains was found in a later genetic analysis and replicated in an independent cohort. The 87-base-pair reads could not distinguish some IMGT-functional V segments, including TRBV6-2 and TRBV6-3, so those segments were excluded. Assigning TCR associations to individual alleles was difficult when HLA alleles, especially DR and DQ, strongly co-occurred. In a later analysis, several top co-occurrence clusters were reported to appear linked to parvovirus B19, influenza, CMV and Epstein-Barr virus. The authors suggested that the approach could potentially be extended to other disease states and immunological phenotypes. HLA typing was unavailable for some donors at each locus, so association tests used only the typed subset.

The CDR3, from cysteine to phenylalanine, totals 18 residues. Only the CDR3 region is kept as DNA, spanning 54 bases read in frame from base 1. About this clone itself: Its antigen has not been determined. No per-base quality is available; no much larger clone lies one base away.

Library method: the immunoSEQ multiplex PCR assay. The multiplex PCR relied on a mix of 60 forward primers for TCR Vbeta segments and 13 reverse primers for TCR Jbeta segments. The CDR3 region of rearranged TCR beta genes was amplified from genomic DNA with a multiplex PCR assay. The Illumina HiSeq System was used to sequence the amplified TCR beta libraries as 87-base-pair reads. In the paper's pipeline: A later analysis counted about 76 million unique TCR beta chains across the 690 or so repertoires, and roughly 11 million of these chains were shared by at least two donors. To remove PCR and sequencing errors, raw reads were error-corrected and collapsed into unique sequences using a nearest-neighbor algorithm that merged closely related sequences. V, D and J gene segments were assigned by aligning CDR3 sequences to IMGT reference sequences. For a sequence to be retained, a match of at least six nucleotides to both a V gene segment and a J gene segment was required. A rearrangement counted as productive if the CDR3 had no stop codons and remained in frame with V and J, and every other rearrangement counted as non-productive. Following IMGT convention, CDR3 was defined as the stretch from the second conserved V-encoded cysteine up to the conserved J-encoded phenylalanine. The earlier analysis of a few hundred of the donors excluded sequences that lacked an unambiguous match to a single V gene segment. An earlier analysis of several hundred of the donors called V segments functional above 56.7% productive rearrangements and segregating when the between-donor standard deviation exceeded 5%. A statistical classification framework was built for diagnosing cytomegalovirus status from the catalog of TCR beta chain sequences. In a later analysis, V and J genes were assigned by comparing TCR nucleotide sequences against IMGT/GENE-DB human TR gene sequences. A later analysis assigned CDR3 sequences and most-parsimonious VDJ recombination scenarios with the TCRdist pipeline. A later analysis defined each TCR beta chain by its CDR3 amino acid sequence plus V-gene family, and excluded reads lacking a unique V-gene family. A later analysis removed 592 highly shared, low-generation-probability nucleotide sequences to deal with suspected cross-contamination and a sequencing artifact. In a later analysis, a clonal expansion index was calculated for each public chain from normalized within-repertoire ranks of inferred template counts. Generation probabilities in a later analysis came from a VDJ recombination model fitted to out-of-frame rearrangements, and those results were checked against IGoR. In a later analysis, hypergeometric tests were used to score TCR-TCR, TCR-HLA and TCR-CMV co-occurrence, with a repertoire-size bias correction applied to TCR pairs. A later analysis estimated false discovery rates by permuting HLA or CMV assignments 20 times. In a later analysis, co-occurring TCRs were grouped using DBSCAN, and TCRdist sequence similarity was added for clustering within HLA-allele-positive subsets. Repertoires with fewer than 30,000 or more than 120,000 public chains were left out of co-occurrence clustering, as were four to six repertoires with anomalous nucleotide sharing. Imported from immuneACCESS, the table was reduced by TCRdb to in-frame sequences with V and J called. These copies leave out some clones; in studies compared against another copy, an unresolved V gene accounts for under half, and the cause of the remainder is not known. V and J calls and clone size are as listed in that table; D and trimming were resolved from the DNA. The sample has about 140,000 clones on record, over 70% of them singletons. In total, the top ten clones hold 13% to 15% of the sample.

The cohort consisted of 666 healthy bone marrow donors. All cohort members were sampled while nominally healthy, although unrecorded immune exposures were likely present. The donor was CMV seronegative and belonged to the group of around 350 seronegative cohort members. Every donor gave a peripheral blood sample, and the peripheral blood mononuclear cells from that sample were used for TCR beta sequencing. The Qiagen DNeasy Blood Extraction Kit was used to extract genomic DNA from the blood cell samples. The sequenced material came from PBMCs. This clonotype originated in a woman aged 40-49 years in good health and CMV-seronegative. This receptor chain uses TRBV21-1 and TRBJ2-6; TRBD2, the D gene given by the table, was not confirmed from the DNA. TRBV21-1 is noted as a pseudogene. The nucleotide sequence reads as follows: TGTGCCAGCAGCCACGGGCTAGCGGGCCCCTCTGGGGCCAACGTCCTGACTTTC. It encodes CASSHGLAGPSGANVLTF.